A single sample is the source of the 26 T cell receptor beta chains below, sequenced in a study of blood T cell repertoires in COVID-19. Libraries were prepared by immunoSEQ multiplex PCR; TCRdb keeps only in-frame clonotypes and omits some of them. The sample consists of 200,000 to 250,000 clones, 70% to 90% of them appearing once. The sample was peripheral blood. The receptors here all came from a woman in her sixties or seventies with COVID-19, enrolled during active disease.

This clone was observed a single time. J is TRBJ2-1 and V is TRBV3-1 (or the pseudogene TRBV3-2); D gene uncertain. Trimming pared 4 bases from V and 6 bases from J, leaving 13 bases between. Looked up from germline, CDR1 is LGHDT and CDR2 is YNNKEL (reference sequence). This CDR3 is built from 14 residues. This chain's CDR3 is CASSLRIRGNEQFF. As DNA, the CDR3 is TGTGCCAGCAGCCTTCGGATAAGAGGCAATGAGCAGTTCTTC.

The chain couples TRBV19 to TRBJ1-2; the match to TRBD1 covers 7 bases. V shed 5 bases, J shed 3 bases, and the junction held 12 bases outside the gene matches. In germline, CDR1 is LNHDA, CDR2 SQIVND (reference sequence). The CDR3 spans 16 residues. CDR3 bases: TGTGCCAGTAGTGCTCTCGGGATGGGGACAGACTATGGCTACACCTTC. It translates to CASSALGMGTDYGYTF.

The genes are TRBV4-3 and TRBJ1-2, with D unclear. The V end was cut by 1 base, the J end by 1 base, with 4 bases between. Germline loops: CDR1 LGHNA, CDR2 YSLEER. The CDR3 spans 13 residues. This chain's CDR3 is CASSQAINYGYTF. As DNA, the CDR3 is TGCGCCAGCAGCCAAGCCATTAACTATGGCTACACCTTC.

The rearrangement joins TRBV30 to TRBJ1-2; 10 nucleotides line up with TRBD1. V lost 5 bases and J lost 3; bases outside the gene matches: 6. Germline values: CDR1 GTSNPN, CDR2 SVGIG (reference sequence). This CDR3 is built from 14 residues. The CDR3 region is CAWEYDRGHYGYTF. In nucleotides, the CDR3 is TGTGCCTGGGAATACGACAGGGGGCACTATGGCTACACCTTC.

The V call is TRBV5-1, the J call TRBJ2-5; 10 bases align to TRBD1. CDR3 length: 17 residues. Germline V gene sequence: CDR1 SGHRS, CDR2 YFSETQ. Germline trimming cut 0 bases from V and 2 bases from J; bases unmatched to any gene: 7. In nucleotides, the CDR3 is TGCGCCAGCAGCTTGGCGGGGACAGGGGAACCACAAGAGACCCAGTACTTC. Its translation: CASSLAGTGEPQETQYF.

This chain uses TRBV7-3 with TRBJ2-2; the match to TRBD2 covers 7 bases. Germline trimming cut 5 bases from V and 0 bases from J; bases unmatched to any gene: 6. This CDR3 contains 16 residues. Germline V CDR1 and CDR2: SGHTA, FQGTGA. For the CDR3, the DNA is TGTGCCAGCAGCCGCTCGGGAGGCACGAACACCGGGGAGCTGTTTTTT. Its translation: CASSRSGGTNTGELFF. Full variable domain (remainder filled in from reference TRBV7-3 and TRBJ2-2): GAGVSQTPSNKVTEKGKYVELRCDPISGHTALYWYRQSLGQGPEFLIYFQGTGAADDSGLPNDRFFAVRPEGSVSTLKIQRTERGDSAVYLCASSRSGGTNTGELFFGEGSRLTVL.

The chain combines TRBV28 with TRBJ2-7; TRBD2 aligns across 8 bases. The CDR3 length is 12 residues. V shed 6 bases and J 7 bases; nucleotides not matched to a gene: 5. The germline V gene encodes CDR1 MDHEN and CDR2 SYDVKM. The CDR3 region has the DNA TGTGCCAGCAGCACGGGGGGGAGGGAGCAGTACTTC. Its protein product is CASSTGGREQYF.

V and J are TRBV15 and TRBJ2-5; D is perhaps TRBD2 (5 bases). Trimming took off 1 base at V and 5 bases at J, with 8 bases between the two ends. CDR3 length equals 13 residues. Germline CDR1 reads LNHNV; CDR2 reads YYDKDF (reference sequence). The CDR3 region has the DNA TGTGCCACCAGCAGAGGAGGAGGCGAGACCCAGTACTTC. Residues: CATSRGGGETQYF.

The chain recombines TRBV18 with TRBJ2-2; 7 bases line up with TRBD1. The CDR3 spans 16 residues. V shed 5 bases and J 1 base; nucleotides not matched to a gene: 7. Germline V gene data show CDR1 as KGHSH and CDR2 as LQKENI. The CDR3 loop is CASSKQDRQNTGELFF. CDR3 nucleotides: TGTGCCAGCTCAAAGCAGGACAGGCAGAACACCGGGGAGCTGTTTTTT. Based on the CDR3 plus reference TRBV18 and TRBJ2-2, the full variable domain is NAGVMQNPRHLVRRRGQEARLRCSPMKGHSHVYWYRQLPEEGLKFMVYLQKENIIDESGMPKERFSAEFPKEGPSILRIQQVVRGDSAAYFCASSKQDRQNTGELFFGEGSRLTVL.

The J gene is TRBJ1-5, the V gene TRBV19; 7 positions agree with TRBD1. Trimming removed 5 bases from V and 5 bases from J; junction bases left unmatched: 6. The CDR3 is 14 residues long. Germline V lookup: CDR1 LNHDA, CDR2 SQIVND (reference sequence). CDR3 coding DNA: TGTGCCAGTAGTGCCCGGGACAGCTATCAGCCCCAGCATTTT. Translation gives CASSARDSYQPQHF.

The CDR3 region has the DNA TGTGCCAGCAACCCACACCGGACAGGCACTGGGCTAACGCTGTTGGAAGCTTTCTTT. Encoded protein: CASNPHRTGTGLTLLEAFF. The chain carries TRBV6-2 or TRBV6-3 and TRBJ1-1; 7 nucleotides align to TRBD1. Trimming at V came to 7 bases and at J to 8 bases, leaving 28 bases not matched to a gene. CDR3 length: 19 residues. The germline gives CDR1 MNHEY, CDR2 SVGEGT.

This clone was observed once. The chain couples TRBV6-5 to TRBJ2-1; no clear D gene. Germline V gives CDR1 MNHEY, CDR2 SVGAGI. The CDR3 is made up of 15 amino acids. Trimming shortened V by 6 bases and J by 0 bases, and 12 bases separated the two germline ends. The chain's CDR3 is CASRSRPSSYNEQFF. CDR3 sequence (DNA): TGTGCCAGCAGATCCCGACCTAGCTCCTACAATGAGCAGTTCTTC.

This clone was found a few times. This chain connects TRBV3-1 (or the pseudogene TRBV3-2) to TRBJ2-7; TRBD1 matches 8 bases. Trimming at V came to 1 base and at J to 4 bases, leaving 6 bases not matched to a gene. This CDR3 region has 15 residues. The germline gives CDR1 LGHDT, CDR2 YNNKEL (reference sequence). The CDR3 here is CASSQVDRAIYEQYF. The CDR3 DNA reads TGTGCCAGCAGCCAAGTGGACAGGGCAATTTACGAGCAGTACTTC.

The chain links TRBV19 to TRBJ1-5; D is perhaps TRBD1 (5 bases). V was clipped by 8 bases and J by 0 bases, with 17 bases between them. This CDR3 is 16 amino acids long. Germline CDR1 is LNHDA and CDR2 is SQIVND (reference sequence). The CDR3 DNA sequence: TGTGCCAGTCAGTGGTCTGCAGGGAATAGCAATCAGCCCCAGCATTTT. Residues: CASQWSAGNSNQPQHF.

The genes are TRBV29-1 and TRBJ1-1, with 8 bases matching TRBD1. The CDR3 sequence is 14 residues long. Germline values: CDR1 SQVTM, CDR2 ANQGSEA. With 5 bases clipped from V and 1 base from J, the junction kept 6 bases outside the gene matches. Here the CDR3 DNA reads TGCAGCGTTCAACGAGGGACAGGGAACACTGAAGCTTTCTTT. Encoded protein: CSVQRGTGNTEAFF.

The rearrangement links TRBV7-8 to TRBJ1-1, with a tentative D call TRBD1 (5 bases). Germline V lookup: CDR1 SGHVS, CDR2 FQNEAQ. The CDR3 is 16 residues long. V dropped 0 bases and J dropped 0 bases, with 11 bases sitting between them. CDR3 DNA: TGTGCCAGCAGCTTAGCCGCCGACAGATTGAACACTGAAGCTTTCTTT. Translated: CASSLAADRLNTEAFF.

The chain has TRBV6-1 and TRBJ1-2, with 7 bases fitting TRBD1. CDR1 MNHNS and CDR2 SASEGT come from the germline V gene. J was trimmed by 4 bases and V by 4 bases; bases with no gene match: 12. This CDR3 contains 16 residues. CDR3 amino acids: CASSGAIRGRSYGYTF. The CDR3 DNA follows: TGTGCCAGCAGTGGGGCCATTAGGGGGCGCAGCTATGGCTACACCTTC.

J is TRBJ2-1 and V is TRBV19, with 11 bases identical to TRBD2. The CDR3 covers 15 residues. Trimming at V came to 1 base and at J to 9 bases, leaving 5 bases not matched to a gene. Germline CDR1 LNHDA, CDR2 SQIVND (reference sequence). The CDR3 coding sequence is TGTGCCAGTAGTATAGTTAGCGGGAGGGCGGGTGAGCAGTTCTTC. Translated: CASSIVSGRAGEQFF.

The chain uses TRBV20-1 and TRBJ1-4; TRBD1 matches 7 bases. CDR3 size: 13 residues. The V and J ends lost 3 bases and 8 bases, in that order; junction bases with no gene match: 6. Germline CDR1 DFQATT, CDR2 SNEGSKA (reference sequence). CDR3 protein: CSASKGASEKLFF. The CDR3 DNA reads as TGCAGTGCTAGTAAGGGGGCCTCCGAAAAACTGTTTTTT.

This chain uses TRBV3-1 (or the pseudogene TRBV3-2) with TRBJ1-2, with a possible D match to TRBD1 (5 bases). Germline values: CDR1 LGHDT, CDR2 YNNKEL (reference sequence). This CDR3 has 14 residues. V was cut by 4 bases and J by 8 bases, with 17 bases left in between. The CDR3: CASSPRDREKGYTF. CDR3 in DNA: TGTGCCAGCAGCCCACGGGACCGGGAGAAAGGCTACACCTTC.

The CDR3, as DNA: TGTGCCAGCAGTTACGGATTTACAGGGGGCGCAGAAGGCTACACCTTC. Its translation: CASSYGFTGGAEGYTF. The J gene is TRBJ1-2, the V gene TRBV6-6; 9 bases fit TRBD1. Trimming cost V 2 bases and J 8 bases; bases outside gene matches: 12. The CDR3 totals 16 residues. Germline V CDR1 and CDR2: MNHNY, SVGAGI (reference sequence).

V is TRBV19 and J is TRBJ1-2; no firm D call. CDR3 size: 14 residues. The germline V and J ends were trimmed by 5 bases and 4 bases, with 14 bases remaining between them. Per germline, CDR1 LNHDA and CDR2 SQIVND (reference sequence). This chain's CDR3 is CASSVTSRPYGYTF. In DNA form, the CDR3 reads TGTGCCAGTAGTGTGACTTCTCGTCCCTATGGCTACACCTTC.

This clone came up once. The chain is built from TRBV24-1 and TRBJ2-3, with D perhaps TRBD1 (6 bases). This CDR3 contains 14 residues. Germline CDR1 and CDR2: KGHDR and SFDVKD. Trimming stripped 4 bases from V and 6 bases from J, with 13 bases between. The CDR3 reads CATSDPGTSDTQYF. DNA for the CDR3: TGTGCCACCAGTGACCCCGGGACATCCGATACGCAGTATTTT.

The J gene is TRBJ1-3, the V gene TRBV6-5, with D possibly matching TRBD1 (6 bases). This CDR3 has 13 residues. The V and J ends lost 7 bases and 4 bases respectively, with 11 bases between them. Per germline, CDR1 MNHEY and CDR2 SVGAGI. The CDR3 coding sequence is TGTGCCAGCAAAATGACAGGAGGAAACACCATATATTTT. It is translated as CASKMTGGNTIYF.

This clone occurred once. The V and J genes are TRBV12-3 or TRBV12-4 and TRBJ2-7; a weak D match, TRBD2 (5 bases). V was clipped by 3 bases and J by 3 bases, with 9 bases between them. The CDR3 spans 13 residues. The CDR3 sequence: CASSFSGIYEQYF. The DNA of the CDR3 is TGTGCCAGCAGTTTCTCGGGAATCTACGAGCAGTACTTC.

The rearrangement uses TRBV4-3 and TRBJ2-6, with 12 nucleotides matching TRBD1. Per the germline V gene, CDR1 is LGHNA and CDR2 is YSLEER. Trimming took 4 bases from V and 3 from J; bases not matched to a gene: 10. The CDR3 spans 19 residues. In nucleotides, the CDR3 is TGCGCCAGCAGCCGAGGGACAGGGGGCTCTTCCCGTGGGGCCAACGTCCTGACTTTC. Amino acid sequence: CASSRGTGGSSRGANVLTF.